Presented here are 30 T cell receptor beta chains from one specimen sequenced in a study of Ad26.COV2.S vaccination and SARS-CoV-2 variants (dated by TCRdb to about 2021). The protocol used for the library was the immunoSEQ multiplex PCR assay. TCRdb limited this immuneACCESS table to in-frame rearrangements with V and J called. A share of clones is missing; checked studies link under half to unresolved V genes, and the rest is unexplained. The sample has about 390,000 clones on record, around 92% of them singletons. In total, the top ten clones hold about 1.6% of the sample. Interpreted using the paper, the treatment or condition label stands for: 15 to 20 received Ad26.COV2.S at low or high dose, single or two shots; 5 received placebo; per-sample allocation not given. For vaccine and placebo recipients, repertoires were sequenced using samples collected on day 63 after the first injection. Sequencing used peripheral blood, obtained in a trial of Ad26.COV2.S vaccine versus placebo. Every receptor here comes from a person aged 18-65 years who received the Ad26.COV2.S COVID-19 vaccine or a placebo.

The chain joins TRBV30 to TRBJ2-5, with TRBD2 as a possible D gene (5 bases). The CDR3 runs to 13 residues. CDR1 and CDR2 (germline): GTSNPN, SVGIG (reference sequence). V shed 5 bases and J shed 3 bases, with 13 bases lying between them. The chain's CDR3 is CAWRQMGEETQYF. As DNA, the CDR3 is TGTGCCTGGCGCCAGATGGGAGAAGAGACCCAGTACTTC.

The chain recombines TRBV15 with TRBJ2-7, with a weak D call TRBD2 (6 bases). CDR3 length: 15 amino acids. Looked up from germline, CDR1 is LNHNV and CDR2 is YYDKDF (reference sequence). V was trimmed by 1 base and J by 0 bases, leaving 10 bases between them. The CDR3 coding sequence is TGTGCCACCAGCAGAGGACGGGGGAGCTCCTACGAGCAGTACTTC. This translates into CATSRGRGSSYEQYF.

The chain carries TRBV7-2 and TRBJ2-7; possible D gene TRBD1, 6 bases. The CDR3 consists of 14 residues. V lost 2 bases and J lost 2, with 10 bases in between. CDR1 is SGHTA, CDR2 FQGNSA, per germline. CDR3 nucleotide sequence: TGTGCCAGCAGCTTATTTACAGGGCCCTACGAGCAGTACTTC. As protein: CASSLFTGPYEQYF.

The rearrangement uses TRBV18 and TRBJ1-1, with D perhaps TRBD1 (6 bases). The CDR3 totals 15 residues. CDR1 KGHSH and CDR2 LQKENI come from the germline V gene. Trimming pared 8 bases from V and 3 bases from J, leaving 19 bases between. As DNA, the CDR3 is TGTGCCAGCCCAACCACCGGGGGCGGGCACACTGAAGCTTTCTTT. It yields the protein CASPTTGGGHTEAFF.

J is TRBJ2-5 and V is TRBV7-2, with 12 bases aligning to TRBD2. From germline, CDR1 is SGHTA and CDR2 FQGNSA. CDR3 size: 17 residues. Trimming took 2 bases from V and 5 from J; bases not matched to a gene: 9. The CDR3 loop reads CASSLISSGGAFETQYF. CDR3 coding DNA: TGTGCCAGCAGCTTAATTTCTAGCGGGGGGGCCTTTGAGACCCAGTACTTC.

The CDR3, as DNA: TGTGCCAGTAGTCCCCAACGTGACGATGAGCAGTTCTTC. Residues: CASSPQRDDEQFF. The V and J genes are TRBV19 and TRBJ2-1, with D uncertain. Deletions cut 5 bases from V and 8 bases from J, with 13 bases between. CDR3 length: 13 residues. CDR1 LNHDA and CDR2 SQIVND come from the germline V gene (reference sequence).

The chain carries TRBV19 and TRBJ2-1, with no clear D. Germline V lookup: CDR1 LNHDA, CDR2 SQIVND (reference sequence). The CDR3 sequence is 15 residues long. V was shortened by 1 base and J by 4 bases, with 11 bases between the two germline ends. CDR3 bases: TGTGCCAGTAGTATAGTGGTGGGTCTTTACAATGAGCAGTTCTTC. Protein product: CASSIVVGLYNEQFF.

This chain uses TRBV27 with TRBJ1-5; the D is unclear. The CDR3 is 14 residues long. V lost 3 bases to trimming and J lost 4 bases, with 10 bases between them. The germline V gene has CDR1 MNHEY and CDR2 SMNVEV (reference sequence). CDR3 residues: CASSLGTANQPQHF. CDR3 sequence (DNA): TGTGCCAGCAGTTTGGGCACCGCGAATCAGCCCCAGCATTTT.

V and J are TRBV2 and TRBJ1-2, with D possibly TRBD1 on 5 matching bases. The CDR3 covers 13 residues. V shed 8 bases and J shed 1 base, with 11 bases lying between them. Germline V gene lookup returns CDR1 SNHLY and CDR2 FYNNEI. The CDR3 loop reads CASHRLVNYGYTF. In DNA form, the CDR3 reads TGTGCCAGCCACAGGCTAGTTAACTATGGCTACACCTTC. Complete variable domain (other parts from reference TRBV2 and TRBJ1-2): EPEVTQTPSHQVTQMGQEVILRCVPISNHLYFYWYRQILGQKVEFLVSFYNNEISEKSEIFDDQFSVERPDGSNFTLKIRSTKLEDSAMYFCASHRLVNYGYTFGSGTRLTVV.

The chain carries TRBV10-3 and TRBJ2-7, with 13 bases matching TRBD2. The assigned J gene may be wrong: the sequence end matches TRBJ2-5 better. The CDR3 runs to 16 residues. Germline CDR1 ENHRY, CDR2 SYGVKD. CDR3 in DNA: TGTGCCATCAGTGATTACGGGACTAGCGGGAAAGAGACCCAGTACTTC. Its translation: CAISDYGTSGKETQYF.

In nucleotides, the CDR3 is TGTGCCAGCTCACCACAGGGTAAAGCGAGAACTGAAGCTTTCTTT. Residues: CASSPQGKARTEAFF. The chain is built from TRBV18 and TRBJ1-1; D call uncertain. The length of the CDR3 is 15 residues. Germline V gene data show CDR1 as KGHSH and CDR2 as LQKENI. The V and J ends lost 1 base and 5 bases respectively, with 14 bases between them.

The chain combines TRBV27 with TRBJ2-7; D gene ambiguous. This CDR3 is 12 amino acids long. With 8 bases removed from V and 4 bases from J, the gap between germline ends came to 12 bases. Germline V CDR1 and CDR2: MNHEY, SMNVEV (reference sequence). This chain's CDR3 is CASQSVEYEQYF. The CDR3 coding sequence is TGTGCCAGCCAAAGCGTCGAGTACGAGCAGTACTTC.

The chain employs TRBV30 and TRBJ1-6, with 9 positions matching TRBD1. The CDR3 spans 15 residues. Trimming removed 0 bases from V and 7 bases from J; junction bases left unmatched: 4. Germline CDR1 GTSNPN, CDR2 SVGIG (reference sequence). The CDR3 reads CAWSVGTGGNSPLHF. CDR3 nucleotides: TGTGCCTGGAGTGTAGGTACAGGGGGCAATTCACCCCTCCACTTT.

This rearrangement joins TRBV2 to TRBJ1-6, with D possibly TRBD1 on 5 matching bases. V dropped 6 bases and J dropped 10 bases, with 16 bases sitting between them. The CDR3 contains 14 residues. CDR1 and CDR2 (germline): SNHLY, FYNNEI. The CDR3 loop is CASSPQGIISPLHF. CDR3 DNA sequence: TGTGCCAGCAGCCCTCAGGGAATAATATCACCCCTCCACTTT.

The gene calls are TRBV7-9 and TRBJ1-4, with 7 bases fitting TRBD1. The ends lost 1 base at V and 0 bases at J; junction bases unmatched: 2. Per the germline V gene, CDR1 is SEHNR and CDR2 is FQNEAQ (reference sequence). The CDR3 spans 16 residues. CDR3 in DNA: TGTGCCAGCAGCTTAGGGACAGGCTCAACTAATGAAAAACTGTTTTTT. Protein: CASSLGTGSTNEKLFF.

The CDR3 is CASSPDRVQETQYF. The DNA of the CDR3 is TGTGCCAGCTCACCGGACAGGGTCCAAGAGACCCAGTACTTC. The rearrangement links TRBV18 to TRBJ2-5; 8 positions match TRBD1. There are 14 residues in the CDR3. Germline trimming cut 3 bases from V and 1 base from J; bases unmatched to any gene: 1. Germline CDR1 KGHSH, CDR2 LQKENI.

This chain connects TRBV7-8 to TRBJ2-7, with 15 bases lining up with TRBD2. CDR1 and CDR2 from the germline V gene are SGHVS and FQNEAQ. The CDR3 sequence is 14 residues long. V was clipped by 4 bases and J by 12 bases; unmatched bases: 7. The CDR3 region is CASSYGLAGGPAYF. The CDR3 DNA reads TGTGCCAGCAGCTACGGACTAGCGGGGGGGCCGGCGTACTTC.

This sequence joins TRBV6-1 and TRBJ1-5, with D unclear. Germline CDR1 is MNHNS and CDR2 is SASEGT. The length of the CDR3 is 15 residues. The ends were cut back, 6 bases at V and 1 base at J, with 13 bases in the middle. CDR3 DNA: TGTGCCAGCAGCAGACGTGGGGAAAGCAATCAGCCCCAGCATTTT. It codes for CASSRRGESNQPQHF.

The gene calls are TRBV15 and TRBJ2-7; D is ambiguous. V was cut by 0 bases and J by 4 bases, with 13 bases left in between. CDR3 length: 15 amino acids. Germline V gives CDR1 LNHNV, CDR2 YYDKDF (reference sequence). In DNA, the CDR3 is TGTGCCACCAGCAGAGAGGCCGAGGTAGGATACGAGCAGTACTTC. It encodes CATSREAEVGYEQYF. Looking up the rest from reference TRBV15 and TRBJ2-7 gives the full variable domain: DAMVIQNPRYQVTQFGKPVTLSCSQTLNHNVMYWYQQKSSQAPKLLFHYYDKDFNNEADTPDNFQSRRPNTSFCFLDIRSPGLGDTAMYLCATSREAEVGYEQYFGPGTRLTVT.

The chain combines TRBV28 with TRBJ2-1, with D perhaps matching TRBD1 or TRBD2 (5 bases each). The CDR3 is 14 residues long. The V gene lost 7 bases and the J gene lost 8 bases, with 18 bases spanning the gap. CDR1 is MDHEN, CDR2 SYDVKM, per germline. The DNA for the CDR3 is TGTGCCAGCAACCCTCGAGGGTTAGGGGATGAGCAGTTCTTC. This translates into CASNPRGLGDEQFF.

The chain couples TRBV9 to TRBJ2-3; D could derive from TRBD1 or TRBD2 (5 bases each). Trimming took off 7 bases at V and 1 base at J, with 16 bases between the two ends. The germline gives CDR1 SGDLS, CDR2 YYNGEE. CDR3 length equals 15 residues. The CDR3 DNA is TGTGCCAGCGGGGGTGCCGGCATACGCACAGATACGCAGTATTTT. Its protein product is CASGGAGIRTDTQYF.

This clone was detected once. The chain combines TRBV30 with TRBJ1-1; TRBD1 might be the D (5 bases). CDR3 length equals 14 residues. Germline V CDR1 and CDR2: GTSNPN, SVGIG (reference sequence). The germline V and J ends were trimmed by 5 bases and 4 bases, with 17 bases remaining between them. CDR3 sequence: CAWGGGGWSTEAFF. Here the CDR3 DNA reads TGTGCCTGGGGCGGGGGGGGATGGAGCACTGAAGCTTTCTTT.

In its sample, this clone was seen once. The chain carries TRBV6-5 and TRBJ1-3; weak D call: TRBD1 (6 bases). The CDR3 contains 16 residues. The germline V and J ends were trimmed by 2 bases and 7 bases, with 18 bases remaining between them. Germline V gene sequence: CDR1 MNHEY, CDR2 SVGAGI. In DNA form, the CDR3 reads TGTGCCAGCAGTTACCCCTGGAGGGGGTTAGGGAACACCATATATTTT. Translating gives CASSYPWRGLGNTIYF.

The J gene is TRBJ2-5, the V gene TRBV7-2; 12 positions match TRBD2. The germline V gene has CDR1 SGHTA and CDR2 FQGNSA. The CDR3 length is 16 residues. The V and J ends lost 5 bases and 5 bases, in that order; junction bases with no gene match: 9. The CDR3 DNA reads as TGTGCCAGCAGCCCCCAGGCTAGCGGGGGGGCGGAGACCCAGTACTTC. It translates to CASSPQASGGAETQYF.

With regard to this clone: Distinct nucleotide sequences in the sample also encode this CDR3. The chain links TRBV3-1 (or the pseudogene TRBV3-2) to TRBJ2-7; D not certain. The germline V gene has CDR1 LGHDT and CDR2 YNNKEL (reference sequence). Deletions cut 3 bases from V and 4 bases from J, with 4 bases between. The CDR3 sequence is 11 residues long. The CDR3 sequence is CASSHSYEQYF. CDR3 in DNA: TGTGCCAGCAGCCACTCATACGAGCAGTACTTC.

The rearrangement uses TRBV5-8 and TRBJ1-6, with 7 bases matching TRBD1. J was trimmed by 2 bases and V by 2 bases; bases with no gene match: 4. This CDR3 contains 16 residues. In germline, CDR1 is SGHTS, CDR2 YDEGEE. CDR3 DNA sequence: TGTGCCAGCAGCTTAACCGGACAGGCCTATAATTCACCCCTCCACTTT. Translated, it gives CASSLTGQAYNSPLHF.

CDR3 in amino acids: CSVADRGALYGYTF. For the CDR3, the DNA is TGCAGCGTTGCGGACAGGGGGGCCCTATATGGCTACACCTTC. The J gene is TRBJ1-2, the V gene TRBV29-1; 10 bases line up with TRBD1. This CDR3 contains 14 residues. The germline V gene has CDR1 SQVTM and CDR2 ANQGSEA. The V segment lost 4 bases and the J segment 5 bases; nucleotides outside the gene matches: 7.

This clone was recorded once. V gene TRBV2 combines with J gene TRBJ1-1; no clear D. CDR3 size: 14 residues. V was cut by 3 bases and J by 0 bases, with 8 bases left in between. Germline CDR1 SNHLY, CDR2 FYNNEI. The CDR3 loop reads CASSERHMNTEAFF. Written as DNA, the CDR3 is TGTGCCAGCAGTGAGAGACATATGAACACTGAAGCTTTCTTT.

J is TRBJ2-2 and V is TRBV7-2, with D possibly matching TRBD1 (5 bases). The V end was cut by 1 base, the J end by 6 bases, with 12 bases between. The CDR3 runs 15 residues. Germline CDR1 and CDR2: SGHTA and FQGNSA. Here the CDR3 DNA reads TGTGCCAGCAGCTTAGGGGTTGGGGCCGCCGGGGAGCTGTTTTTT. Its translation: CASSLGVGAAGELFF.

The chain has TRBV2 and TRBJ2-7; TRBD2 matches 13 bases. V lost 3 bases, J lost 3 bases, and 8 bases stayed unmatched. Per germline, CDR1 SNHLY and CDR2 FYNNEI. This CDR3 region has 17 residues. This chain's CDR3 is CASSETVTSGGIYEQYF. As DNA, the CDR3 is TGTGCCAGCAGTGAGACAGTGACTAGCGGGGGGATCTACGAGCAGTACTTC. The full variable domain, rest sourced from reference TRBV2 and TRBJ2-7, is EPEVTQTPSHQVTQMGQEVILRCVPISNHLYFYWYRQILGQKVEFLVSFYNNEISEKSEIFDDQFSVERPDGSNFTLKIRSTKLEDSAMYFCASSETVTSGGIYEQYFGPGTRLTVT.